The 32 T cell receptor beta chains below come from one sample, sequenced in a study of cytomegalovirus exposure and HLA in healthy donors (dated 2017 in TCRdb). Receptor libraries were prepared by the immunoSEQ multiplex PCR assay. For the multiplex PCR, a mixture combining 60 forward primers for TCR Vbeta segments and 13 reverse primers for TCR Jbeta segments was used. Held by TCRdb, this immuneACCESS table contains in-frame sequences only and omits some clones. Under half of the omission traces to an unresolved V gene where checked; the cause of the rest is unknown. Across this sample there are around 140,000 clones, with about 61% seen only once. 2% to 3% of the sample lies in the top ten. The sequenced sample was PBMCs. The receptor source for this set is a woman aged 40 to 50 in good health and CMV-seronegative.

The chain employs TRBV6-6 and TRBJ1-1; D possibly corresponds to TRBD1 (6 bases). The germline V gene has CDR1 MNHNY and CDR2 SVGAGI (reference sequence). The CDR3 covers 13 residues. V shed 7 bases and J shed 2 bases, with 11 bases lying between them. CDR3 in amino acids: CASTGHPNTEAFF. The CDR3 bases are TGTGCCAGCACGGGACACCCTAACACTGAAGCTTTCTTT.

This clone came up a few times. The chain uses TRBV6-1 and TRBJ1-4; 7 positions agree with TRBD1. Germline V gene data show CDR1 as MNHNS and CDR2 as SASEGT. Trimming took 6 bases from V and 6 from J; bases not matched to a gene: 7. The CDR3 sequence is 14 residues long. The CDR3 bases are TGTGCCAGCAGGAAAGAGACAGGGCATGAAAAACTGTTTTTT. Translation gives CASRKETGHEKLFF.

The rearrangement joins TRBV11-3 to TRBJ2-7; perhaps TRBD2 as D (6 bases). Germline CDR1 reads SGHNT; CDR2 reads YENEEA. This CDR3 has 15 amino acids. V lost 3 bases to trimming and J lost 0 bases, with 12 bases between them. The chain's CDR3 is CASSLSGGNSYEQYF. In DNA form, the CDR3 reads TGTGCCAGCAGCTTGAGCGGAGGGAACTCCTACGAGCAGTACTTC.

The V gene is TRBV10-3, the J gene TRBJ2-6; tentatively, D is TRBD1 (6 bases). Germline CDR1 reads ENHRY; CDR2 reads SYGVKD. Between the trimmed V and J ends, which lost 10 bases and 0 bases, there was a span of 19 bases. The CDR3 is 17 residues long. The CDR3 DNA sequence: TGTGCCACCCTAGAGGGACAAATGAGCTCTGGGGCCAACGTCCTGACTTTC. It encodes CATLEGQMSSGANVLTF.

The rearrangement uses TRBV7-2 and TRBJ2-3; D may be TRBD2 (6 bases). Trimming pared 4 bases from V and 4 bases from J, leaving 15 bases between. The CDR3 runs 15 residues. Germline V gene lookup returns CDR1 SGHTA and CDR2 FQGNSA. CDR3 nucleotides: TGTGCCAGCAGCTACCAGGTGGGGGAGGCAGATACGCAGTATTTT. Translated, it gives CASSYQVGEADTQYF.

The CDR3 sequence is CASSLNRGLASGANVLTF. CDR3 bases: TGTGCCAGTAGCCTGAACAGGGGCCTGGCCTCTGGGGCCAACGTCCTGACTTTC. The gene calls are TRBV19 and TRBJ2-6, with 7 positions matching TRBD1. Trimming cost V 6 bases and J 0 bases; bases outside gene matches: 11. Per the germline V gene, CDR1 is LNHDA and CDR2 is SQIVND (reference sequence). The CDR3 loop spans 18 amino acids.

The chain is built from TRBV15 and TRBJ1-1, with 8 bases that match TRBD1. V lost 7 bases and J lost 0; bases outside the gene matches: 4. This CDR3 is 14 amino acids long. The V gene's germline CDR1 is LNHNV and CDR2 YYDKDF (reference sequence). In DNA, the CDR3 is TGTGCCACCACCGGGACAGGACTGAACACTGAAGCTTTCTTT. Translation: CATTGTGLNTEAFF.

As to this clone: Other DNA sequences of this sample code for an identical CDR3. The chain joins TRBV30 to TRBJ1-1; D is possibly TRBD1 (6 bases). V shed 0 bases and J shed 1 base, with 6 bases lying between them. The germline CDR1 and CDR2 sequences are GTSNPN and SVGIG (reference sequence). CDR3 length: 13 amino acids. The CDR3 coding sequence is TGTGCCTGGAGTGTAGGGGGGAACACTGAAGCTTTCTTT. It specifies CAWSVGGNTEAFF.

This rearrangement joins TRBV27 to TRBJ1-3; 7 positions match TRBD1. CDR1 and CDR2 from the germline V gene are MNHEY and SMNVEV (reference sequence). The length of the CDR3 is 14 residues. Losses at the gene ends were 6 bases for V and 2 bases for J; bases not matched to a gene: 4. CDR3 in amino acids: CASSPGTAGNTIYF. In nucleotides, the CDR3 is TGTGCCAGCAGCCCTGGGACAGCTGGAAACACCATATATTTT.

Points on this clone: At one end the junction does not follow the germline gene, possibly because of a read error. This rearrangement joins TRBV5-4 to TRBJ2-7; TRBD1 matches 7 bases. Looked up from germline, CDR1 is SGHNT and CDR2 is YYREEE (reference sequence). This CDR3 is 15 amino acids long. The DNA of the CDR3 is TGTGCCAGCAGCTTGAGTGGGACAGCTTCCTGCGAGCAGTACTTC. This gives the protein CASSLSGTASCEQYF.

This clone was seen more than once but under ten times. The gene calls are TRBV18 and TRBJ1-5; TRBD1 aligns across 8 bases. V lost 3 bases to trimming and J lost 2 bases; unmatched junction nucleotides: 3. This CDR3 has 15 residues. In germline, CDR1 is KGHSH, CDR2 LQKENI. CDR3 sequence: CASSPEDRGNQPQHF. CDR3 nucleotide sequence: TGTGCCAGCTCACCCGAGGACAGGGGCAATCAGCCCCAGCATTTT.

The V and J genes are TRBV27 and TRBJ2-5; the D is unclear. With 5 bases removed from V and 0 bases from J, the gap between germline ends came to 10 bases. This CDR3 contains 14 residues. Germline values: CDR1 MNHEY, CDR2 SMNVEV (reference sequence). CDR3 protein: CASSPWLHQETQYF. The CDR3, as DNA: TGTGCCAGCAGTCCCTGGCTCCACCAAGAGACCCAGTACTTC.

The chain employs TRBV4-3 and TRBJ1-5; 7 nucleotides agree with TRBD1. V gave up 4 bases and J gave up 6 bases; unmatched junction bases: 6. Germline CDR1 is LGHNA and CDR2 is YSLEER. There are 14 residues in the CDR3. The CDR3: CASSLGTVPQPQHF. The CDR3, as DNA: TGCGCCAGCAGCCTCGGGACAGTCCCTCAGCCCCAGCATTTT.

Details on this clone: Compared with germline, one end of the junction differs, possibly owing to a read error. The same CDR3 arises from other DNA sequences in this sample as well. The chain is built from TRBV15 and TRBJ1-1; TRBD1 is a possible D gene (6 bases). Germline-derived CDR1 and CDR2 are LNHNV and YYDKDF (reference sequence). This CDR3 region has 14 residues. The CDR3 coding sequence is TGTGCCACCAGCAGAGACCCGAGGGACACCGAAGCTTTCTTT. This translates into CATSRDPRDTEAFF.

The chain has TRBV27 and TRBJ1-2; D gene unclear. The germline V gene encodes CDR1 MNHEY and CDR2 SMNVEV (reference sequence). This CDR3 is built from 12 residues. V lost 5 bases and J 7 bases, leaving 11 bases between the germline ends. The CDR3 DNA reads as TGTGCCAGCAGTCCCAATGGCGGTGGCTACACCTTC. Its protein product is CASSPNGGGYTF.

Written as DNA, the CDR3 is TGTGCCAGCAGCTCCCTGGACAGTCCCTACGAGCAGTACTTC. This encodes CASSSLDSPYEQYF. The V and J genes are TRBV11-2 and TRBJ2-7; possibly TRBD1 for D (6 bases). CDR1 and CDR2 from the germline V gene are SGHAT and FQNNGV. Trimming stripped 4 bases from V and 2 bases from J, with 12 bases between. The CDR3 length is 14 residues. Looking up the rest from reference TRBV11-2 and TRBJ2-7 gives the full variable domain: EAGVAQSPRYKIIEKRQSVAFWCNPISGHATLYWYQQILGQGPKLLIQFQNNGVVDDSQLPKDRFSAERLKGVDSTLKIQPAKLEDSAVYLCASSSLDSPYEQYFGPGTRLTVT.

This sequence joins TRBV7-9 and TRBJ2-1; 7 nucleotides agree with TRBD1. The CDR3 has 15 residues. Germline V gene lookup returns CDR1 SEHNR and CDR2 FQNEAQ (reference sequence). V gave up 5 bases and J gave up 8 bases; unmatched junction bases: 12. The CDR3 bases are TGTGCCAGCAGCCCTCGACAGGGTTTTAGGGATGAGCAGTTCTTC. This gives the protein CASSPRQGFRDEQFF.

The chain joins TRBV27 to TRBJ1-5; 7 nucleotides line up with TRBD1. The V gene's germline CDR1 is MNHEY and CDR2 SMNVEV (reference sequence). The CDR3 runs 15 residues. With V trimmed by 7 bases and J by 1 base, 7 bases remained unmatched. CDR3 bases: TGTGCCAGCAAGTTGAACAGGGGCAGCAATCAGCCCCAGCATTTT. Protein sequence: CASKLNRGSNQPQHF.

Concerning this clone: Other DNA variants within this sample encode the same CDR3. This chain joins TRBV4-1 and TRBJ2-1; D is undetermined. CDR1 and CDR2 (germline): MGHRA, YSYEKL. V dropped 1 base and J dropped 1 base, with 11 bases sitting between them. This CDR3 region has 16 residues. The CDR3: CASSQVDIFSYNEQFF. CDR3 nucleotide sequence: TGCGCCAGCAGCCAAGTTGACATCTTTTCCTACAATGAGCAGTTCTTC.

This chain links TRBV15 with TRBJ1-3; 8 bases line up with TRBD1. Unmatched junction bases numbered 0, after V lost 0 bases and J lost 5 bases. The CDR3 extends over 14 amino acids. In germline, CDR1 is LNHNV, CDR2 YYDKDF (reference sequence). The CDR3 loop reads CATSRDRGRNTIYF. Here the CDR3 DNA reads TGTGCCACCAGCAGAGACAGGGGGCGAAACACCATATATTTT. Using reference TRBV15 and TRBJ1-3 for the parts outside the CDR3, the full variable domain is DAMVIQNPRYQVTQFGKPVTLSCSQTLNHNVMYWYQQKSSQAPKLLFHYYDKDFNNEADTPDNFQSRRPNTSFCFLDIRSPGLGDTAMYLCATSRDRGRNTIYFGEGSWLTVV.

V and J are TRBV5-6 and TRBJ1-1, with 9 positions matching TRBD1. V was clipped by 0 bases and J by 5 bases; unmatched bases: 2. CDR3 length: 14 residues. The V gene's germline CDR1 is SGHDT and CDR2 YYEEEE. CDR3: CASSLGTGVTEAFF. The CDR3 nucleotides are TGTGCCAGCAGCTTGGGGACAGGGGTGACTGAAGCTTTCTTT.

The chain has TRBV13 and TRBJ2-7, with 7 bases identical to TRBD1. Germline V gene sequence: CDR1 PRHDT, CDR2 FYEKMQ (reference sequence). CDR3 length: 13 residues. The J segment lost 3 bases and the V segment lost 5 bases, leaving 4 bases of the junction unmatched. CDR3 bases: TGTGCCAGCAGCCGAGACAGGGACTACGAGCAGTACTTC. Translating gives CASSRDRDYEQYF.

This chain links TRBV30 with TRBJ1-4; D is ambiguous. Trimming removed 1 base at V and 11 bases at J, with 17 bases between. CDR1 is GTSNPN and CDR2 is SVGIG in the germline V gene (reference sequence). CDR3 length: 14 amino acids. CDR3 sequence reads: CAWSGEARGRKLFF. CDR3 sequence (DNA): TGTGCCTGGAGTGGGGAGGCTCGGGGAAGGAAACTGTTTTTT.

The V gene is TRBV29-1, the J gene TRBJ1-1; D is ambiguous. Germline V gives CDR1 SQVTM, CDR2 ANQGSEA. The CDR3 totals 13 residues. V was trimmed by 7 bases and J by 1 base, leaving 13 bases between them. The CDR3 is CSADNAGNTEAFF. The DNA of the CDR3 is TGCAGCGCCGATAATGCCGGGAACACTGAAGCTTTCTTT.

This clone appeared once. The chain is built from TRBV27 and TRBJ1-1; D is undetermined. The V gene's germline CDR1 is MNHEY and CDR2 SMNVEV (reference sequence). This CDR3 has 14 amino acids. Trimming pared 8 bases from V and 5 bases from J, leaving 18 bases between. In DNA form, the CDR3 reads TGTGCCAGCTCCCAAGACGGGGTTCGGACTGAAGCTTTCTTT. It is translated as CASSQDGVRTEAFF.

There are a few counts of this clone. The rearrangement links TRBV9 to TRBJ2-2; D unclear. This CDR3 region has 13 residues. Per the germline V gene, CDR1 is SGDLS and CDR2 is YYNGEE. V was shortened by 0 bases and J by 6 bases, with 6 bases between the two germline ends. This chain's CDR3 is CASSVAEAGELFF. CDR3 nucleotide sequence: TGTGCCAGCAGCGTAGCTGAGGCCGGGGAGCTGTTTTTT.

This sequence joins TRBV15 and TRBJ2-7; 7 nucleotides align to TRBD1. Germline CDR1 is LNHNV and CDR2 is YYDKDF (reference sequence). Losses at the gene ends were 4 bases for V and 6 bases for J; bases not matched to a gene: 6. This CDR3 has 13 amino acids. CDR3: CATSNRGLGEQYF. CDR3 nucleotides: TGTGCCACCAGCAACAGGGGCCTCGGCGAGCAGTACTTC. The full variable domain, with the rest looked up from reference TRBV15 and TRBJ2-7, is DAMVIQNPRYQVTQFGKPVTLSCSQTLNHNVMYWYQQKSSQAPKLLFHYYDKDFNNEADTPDNFQSRRPNTSFCFLDIRSPGLGDTAMYLCATSNRGLGEQYFGPGTRLTVT.

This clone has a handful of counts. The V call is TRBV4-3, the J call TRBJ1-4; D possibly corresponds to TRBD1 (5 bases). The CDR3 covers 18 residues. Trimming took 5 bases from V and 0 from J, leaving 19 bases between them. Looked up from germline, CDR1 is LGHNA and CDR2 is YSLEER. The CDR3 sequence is CASSKNWGRASTNEKLFF. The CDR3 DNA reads TGCGCCAGCAGCAAAAATTGGGGCAGAGCTTCAACTAATGAAAAACTGTTTTTT.

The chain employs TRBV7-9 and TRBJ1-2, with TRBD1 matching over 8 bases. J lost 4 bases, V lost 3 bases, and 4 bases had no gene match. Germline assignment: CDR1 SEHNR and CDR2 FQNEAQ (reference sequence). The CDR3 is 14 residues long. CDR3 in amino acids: CASSLRTGSYGYTF. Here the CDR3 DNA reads TGTGCCAGCAGCTTGCGGACAGGGAGCTATGGCTACACCTTC.

The CDR3 protein is CASSPTGNNQPQHF. The CDR3 nucleotides are TGTGCCAGCAGCCCGACAGGGAACAACCAGCCCCAGCATTTT. The chain uses TRBV5-8 and TRBJ1-5; 7 bases fit TRBD1. This CDR3 region has 14 residues. After removal of 4 bases from V and 7 bases from J, the junction contained 8 bases not matched to a gene. CDR1 SGHTS and CDR2 YDEGEE come from the germline V gene.

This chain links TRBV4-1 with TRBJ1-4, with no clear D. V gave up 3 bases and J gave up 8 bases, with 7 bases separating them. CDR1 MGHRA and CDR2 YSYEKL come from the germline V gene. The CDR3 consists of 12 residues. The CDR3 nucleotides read TGCGCCAGCAGCCAGATACACGAAAAACTGTTTTTT. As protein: CASSQIHEKLFF.

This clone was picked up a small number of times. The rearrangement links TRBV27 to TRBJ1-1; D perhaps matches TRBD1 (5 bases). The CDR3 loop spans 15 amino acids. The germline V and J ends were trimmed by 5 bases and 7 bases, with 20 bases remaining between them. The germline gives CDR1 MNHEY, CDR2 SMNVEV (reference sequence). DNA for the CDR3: TGTGCCAGCAGTCGGCGGCTTACAGGTTTGGGTGAAGCTTTCTTT. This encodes CASSRRLTGLGEAFF.